This is a list of T cell receptor beta chains from one sample in a study of molecular identifiers for immune sequencing clone quantification. One entry per CDR3 protein, called by TCRdb with MiXCR from the PCR reads. The table records about 630,000 distinct CDR3 sequences, about 25% of them present only once. The specimen sequenced was naive CD8+ T cells from blood, with Jurkat cell RNA spiked in. The receptors shown here come from a human donor in good health. Some libraries in this study had Jurkat cell RNA spiked in. Both conserved end residues are part of each CDR3. D genes are given only for firm matches. Clone size is not always given. Where it is, it says once, few, many or a class for expanded clones.

d_call: NA; clone_size: many; j_call: TRBJ1-1; cdr3_length: 14; v_call: TRBV14; cdr3_nt: TGTGCCAGCAGCCAAAGCGGCAGCAACACTGAAGCTTTCTTT; cdr3_aa: CASSQSGSNTEAFF
d_call: NA; clone_size: NA; j_call: TRBJ2-6; cdr3_length: 16; v_call: TRBV3-1; cdr3_nt: TGTGCCAGCAGCCAAGAAGGAGGTTCTGGGGCCAACGTCCTGACTTTC; cdr3_aa: CASSQEGGSGANVLTF
d_call: TRBD2; clone_size: few; j_call: TRBJ2-3; cdr3_length: 15; v_call: TRBV7-9; cdr3_nt: TGTGCCAGCAGCTTACTACGGGGGGGATCGGATACGCAGTATTTT; cdr3_aa: CASSLLRGGSDTQYF
d_call: TRBD2; clone_size: NA; j_call: TRBJ2-1; cdr3_length: 15; v_call: TRBV20-1; cdr3_nt: TGCAGTGCTAAAGAGCGGGGCAGCTCCTACAATGAGCAGTTCTTC; cdr3_aa: CSAKERGSSYNEQFF
d_call: NA; clone_size: NA; j_call: TRBJ2-7; cdr3_length: 15; v_call: TRBV9; cdr3_nt: TGTGCCAGCAGCGCGTATGGCCACCCCGGGGACGAGCAGTACTTC; cdr3_aa: CASSAYGHPGDEQYF
d_call: TRBD2; clone_size: NA; j_call: TRBJ2-2; cdr3_length: 15; v_call: TRBV5-3; cdr3_nt: TGTGCCAGCAGCCCCTATACGACTAGCCCCGGGGAGCTGTTTTTT; cdr3_aa: CASSPYTTSPGELFF
d_call: NA; clone_size: few; j_call: TRBJ2-2; cdr3_length: 14; v_call: TRBV6-1; cdr3_nt: TGTGCCAGCATGTCGGCGACTTACCCCGGGGAGCTGTTTTTT; cdr3_aa: CASMSATYPGELFF
d_call: NA; clone_size: many; j_call: TRBJ1-2; cdr3_length: 16; v_call: TRBV7-9; cdr3_nt: TGTGCCAGCAGCTCCTCTCAGGACAGCTTTAACTATGGCTACACCTTC; cdr3_aa: CASSSSQDSFNYGYTF
d_call: NA; clone_size: many; j_call: TRBJ1-1; cdr3_length: 14; v_call: TRBV7-2; cdr3_nt: TGTGCCAGCAGCCCCAGATCCGGGAACACTGAAGCTTTCTTT; cdr3_aa: CASSPRSGNTEAFF
d_call: NA; clone_size: many; j_call: TRBJ1-5; cdr3_length: 12; v_call: TRBV7-9; cdr3_nt: TGTGCCAGCAGCTTATTCGGAGGACCCCAGCATTTT; cdr3_aa: CASSLFGGPQHF
d_call: NA; clone_size: few; j_call: TRBJ1-2; cdr3_length: 14; v_call: TRBV4-3; cdr3_nt: NA; cdr3_aa: CASSQEVGQGIFTF
d_call: NA; clone_size: many; j_call: TRBJ2-3; cdr3_length: 21; v_call: TRBV6-5; cdr3_nt: TGTGCCAGCAGTTACTCGAACGATCTTACCGGGACAACAAGCCGAATGGATACGCAGTATTTT; cdr3_aa: CASSYSNDLTGTTSRMDTQYF
d_call: TRBD2; clone_size: NA; j_call: TRBJ2-1; cdr3_length: 15; v_call: TRBV27; cdr3_nt: TGTGCCAGCACCTTAGCGGGAGCGGGGGTACATGAGCAGTTCTTC; cdr3_aa: CASTLAGAGVHEQFF
d_call: NA; clone_size: NA; j_call: TRBJ1-2; cdr3_length: 14; v_call: TRBV12-2; cdr3_nt: TGTGCAAGTCGCTCCGCGGACAGGCGAGGAGGCTACACCTTC; cdr3_aa: CASRSADRRGGYTF
d_call: NA; clone_size: few; j_call: TRBJ2-3; cdr3_length: 14; v_call: TRBV3-1; cdr3_nt: TGTGCCAGCAGCCATGTGAGTAGCACAGATACGCAGTATTTT; cdr3_aa: CASSHVSSTDTQYF
d_call: TRBD1; clone_size: NA; j_call: TRBJ2-2; cdr3_length: 17; v_call: TRBV5-3; cdr3_nt: TGTGCCAGCAGTTTCACCGACAGGGAATCTCGGACCGGGGAGCTGTTTTTT; cdr3_aa: CASSFTDRESRTGELFF
d_call: NA; clone_size: NA; j_call: TRBJ2-7; cdr3_length: 16; v_call: TRBV4-3; cdr3_nt: TGCGCCAGCAGCCCCTCTGCGGGGGACAGATCCTACGAGCAGTACTTC; cdr3_aa: CASSPSAGDRSYEQYF
d_call: TRBD1; clone_size: NA; j_call: TRBJ2-2; cdr3_length: 15; v_call: TRBV7-9; cdr3_nt: TGTGCCAGCAGCTTACTGGGACAGGACACCGGGGAGCTGTTTTTT; cdr3_aa: CASSLLGQDTGELFF
d_call: NA; clone_size: many; j_call: TRBJ1-1; cdr3_length: 16; v_call: TRBV6-6; cdr3_nt: TGTGCCAGCAGTTACTCTGCGTATCGGGGGAACACTGAAGCTTTCTTT; cdr3_aa: CASSYSAYRGNTEAFF
d_call: TRBD2; clone_size: NA; j_call: TRBJ2-1; cdr3_length: 15; v_call: TRBV11-2; cdr3_nt: TGTGCCAGCAGCTTTCGGCGGGAGAGGGCCAATGAGCAGTTCTTC; cdr3_aa: CASSFRRERANEQFF
d_call: NA; clone_size: NA; j_call: TRBJ2-2; cdr3_length: 15; v_call: TRBV6-5; cdr3_nt: TGTGCCAGCAGTTACTTAACGTCGAACACCGGGGAGCTGTCTTTT; cdr3_aa: CASSYLTSNTGELSF
d_call: NA; clone_size: NA; j_call: TRBJ1-2; cdr3_length: 15; v_call: TRBV7-9; cdr3_nt: TGTGCCAGCAGCTTAGCGCTGGGGCATAACTATGGCTACACCTTC; cdr3_aa: CASSLALGHNYGYTF
d_call: TRBD2; clone_size: few; j_call: TRBJ2-5; cdr3_length: 15; v_call: TRBV7-6; cdr3_nt: TGTGCCAGCAGCCACCAGGCTAGCGGGGGGGAGACCCAGTACTTC; cdr3_aa: CASSHQASGGETQYF
d_call: TRBD2; clone_size: NA; j_call: TRBJ2-1; cdr3_length: 15; v_call: TRBV27; cdr3_nt: TGTGCCAGCAGTTCAGCGGGAGAAGGGGGCAATGAGCAGTTCTTC; cdr3_aa: CASSSAGEGGNEQFF
d_call: NA; clone_size: many; j_call: TRBJ2-3; cdr3_length: 16; v_call: TRBV4-1; cdr3_nt: TGCGCCAGCAGCCAAGCGGGGTACCCTAGCACAGATACGCAGTATTTT; cdr3_aa: CASSQAGYPSTDTQYF
d_call: NA; clone_size: many; j_call: TRBJ2-7; cdr3_length: 13; v_call: TRBV4-2; cdr3_nt: TGTGCCAGCAGCTCAGGCAGGAGTTACGAGCAGTACTTC; cdr3_aa: CASSSGRSYEQYF
d_call: NA; clone_size: many; j_call: TRBJ2-7; cdr3_length: 11; v_call: TRBV6-1; cdr3_nt: TGTGCCAGCCACGAATACTACGAGCAGTACTTC; cdr3_aa: CASHEYYEQYF
d_call: NA; clone_size: many; j_call: TRBJ2-3; cdr3_length: 14; v_call: TRBV6-1; cdr3_nt: TGTGCCAGCAGCTCCGATTTTTGGGCAGATACGCAGTATTTT; cdr3_aa: CASSSDFWADTQYF
d_call: TRBD1; clone_size: many; j_call: TRBJ2-7; cdr3_length: 15; v_call: TRBV4-3; cdr3_nt: TGCGCCAGCAGCCTTGGCCGGGACAGCTCCTACGAGCAGTACTTC; cdr3_aa: CASSLGRDSSYEQYF
d_call: NA; clone_size: many; j_call: TRBJ2-2; cdr3_length: 14; v_call: TRBV12-3/TRBV12-4; cdr3_nt: TGTGCCAGCAGTCCGTATCCGAACACCGGGGAGCTGTTTTTT; cdr3_aa: CASSPYPNTGELFF
d_call: NA; clone_size: many; j_call: TRBJ1-1; cdr3_length: 14; v_call: TRBV4-1; cdr3_nt: TGCGCCAGCAGCCCGCGAGACACCAAATCTGAAGCTTTCTTT; cdr3_aa: CASSPRDTKSEAFF
d_call: TRBD2; clone_size: NA; j_call: TRBJ2-3; cdr3_length: 15; v_call: TRBV9; cdr3_nt: TGTGCCAGCAGCCAGGGAGGGAGGGCAGGGGATACGCAGTATTTT; cdr3_aa: CASSQGGRAGDTQYF
d_call: TRBD2; clone_size: NA; j_call: TRBJ2-5; cdr3_length: 18; v_call: TRBV2; cdr3_nt: TGTGCCAGCAGCGAGAATCTACTAGCGGGGGCCGGGTCGGAGACCCAGTACTTC; cdr3_aa: CASSENLLAGAGSETQYF
d_call: NA; clone_size: NA; j_call: TRBJ2-2; cdr3_length: 14; v_call: TRBV10-2; cdr3_nt: TGCGCCGGCAGTGATTACGGGTACACCGGGGAGCTGTTTTTT; cdr3_aa: CAGSDYGYTGELFF
d_call: TRBD1; clone_size: NA; j_call: TRBJ1-5; cdr3_length: 16; v_call: TRBV28; cdr3_nt: TGTGCCCGCAGTTTCAGGGGGTACTCAAACAATCAGCCCCAGCATTTT; cdr3_aa: CARSFRGYSNNQPQHF